A selection of T cell receptor beta chains follows, all from one sample in a study of Ad26.COV2.S vaccination and SARS-CoV-2 variants. Assay: immunoSEQ multiplex PCR; the TCRdb copy retains only in-frame clones and omits some. The sample shows over 400,000 clones, about 90% of them seen only once. The sequences come from peripheral blood, collected in a trial of Ad26.COV2.S vaccine versus placebo. These receptors all stem from a person aged 18-65 years who received the Ad26.COV2.S COVID-19 vaccine or a placebo. Each CDR3 is given with its conserved first and last residue. The order of the fields is D gene, clone size, J gene, V gene, CDR3 DNA, CDR3 protein. The D gene is left open where the match is weak. Clone size, where shown, is once, few, many, or a class for clones that have expanded.

NA	NA	TRBJ1-4	TRBV18	TGTGCCAGCTCACCACCGTCCCGGGACTGGGGGGAAAAACTGTTTTTT	CASSPPSRDWGEKLFF
NA	NA	TRBJ1-2	TRBV10-3	TGTGCCATCAGTACAGGGTCGGGTGGCTACACCTTC	CAISTGSGGYTF
TRBD1	NA	TRBJ2-1	TRBV5-6	TGTGCCAGCAGCTTACCCGGGACAGGGGGCTACAATGAGCAGTTCTTC	CASSLPGTGGYNEQFF
TRBD1	once	TRBJ1-1	TRBV24-1	TGTGCCACCAGTGGAACAGGGGCGGGCACTGAAGCTTTCTTT	CATSGTGAGTEAFF
NA	NA	TRBJ1-3	TRBV5-5	TGTGCCAGCAGCTTGCTGCCGGACTCTGGAAACACCATATATTTT	CASSLLPDSGNTIYF
NA	NA	TRBJ2-7	TRBV3-1/TRBV3-2	TGTGCCAGCAGCCAAGGGGTCCGGAAGCCGGGGGAGCAGTACTTC	CASSQGVRKPGEQYF
NA	NA	TRBJ1-1	TRBV24-1	TGTGCCACCAGTGATTATCCTGTTCCCTTATTCGATCGCACTGAAGCTTTCTTT	CATSDYPVPLFDRTEAFF
TRBD2	NA	TRBJ2-6	TRBV5-1	TGCGCCAGCAGCTTCGGGGGGAACTCTGGGGCCAACGTCCTGACTTTC	CASSFGGNSGANVLTF
NA	NA	TRBJ1-4	TRBV19	TGTGCCAGTAGTATTTGGGACTTCAGAAATGAAAAACTGTTTTTT	CASSIWDFRNEKLFF
NA	NA	TRBJ2-1	TRBV18	TGTGCCAGCTCACCACAGGAGAGCTCCTACAATGAGCAGTTCTTC	CASSPQESSYNEQFF
NA	NA	TRBJ1-3	TRBV15	TGTGCCACCAGTACTGGGACAACTGGAAACACCATATATTTT	CATSTGTTGNTIYF
TRBD1	once	TRBJ2-7	TRBV27	TGTGCCAGCAGTGGACAGGGCTCCTACGAGCAGTACTTC	CASSGQGSYEQYF
TRBD1	NA	TRBJ2-7	TRBV4-3	TGCGCCAGCAGCCAAGCTTCGGACAGGCCCTACTACGAGCAGTACTTC	CASSQASDRPYYEQYF
NA	NA	TRBJ2-2	TRBV5-4	TGTGCCAGCAGACGTTCTGGGGAGCTGTTTTTT	CASRRSGELFF
NA	NA	TRBJ2-5	TRBV5-6	TGTGCCAGCAGCTTAACGGAGACCCAGTACTTC	CASSLTETQYF
NA	NA	TRBJ1-5	TRBV5-1	TGCGCCAGCAGCTCTTTGTTTTTTTATAGCAATCAGCCCCAGCATTTT	CASSSLFFYSNQPQHF
NA	NA	TRBJ2-2	TRBV6-2/TRBV6-3	TGTGCCAGCAGCCCAGACAGGCGACCGAACACCGGGGAGCTGTTTTTT	CASSPDRRPNTGELFF
TRBD1	NA	TRBJ2-7	TRBV5-6	TGTGCCAGCAGCCTCCGGGACAGGGATCTCGAGCAGTACTTC	CASSLRDRDLEQYF
NA	NA	TRBJ1-2	TRBV4-3	TGCGCCAGCAGCCAAGATTGGACTCTTAACTATGGCTACACCTTC	CASSQDWTLNYGYTF
NA	once	TRBJ1-2	TRBV6-5	TGTGCCAGCACCCCTGGGCAGGCGAACTATGGCTACACCTTC	CASTPGQANYGYTF
NA	NA	TRBJ1-5	TRBV7-9	TGTGCCAGCAGCTTAGAGTCTTCCAATACCGCCCAGCATTTT	CASSLESSNTAQHF
TRBD1	NA	TRBJ2-5	TRBV6-6	TGTGCCAGCAGTTACGGGACAGGGGACGAGACCCAGTACTTC	CASSYGTGDETQYF
NA	NA	TRBJ2-7	TRBV28	TGTGCCAGCACTGAACAGGGAGTTGGCGCCTACGAGCAGTACTTC	CASTEQGVGAYEQYF
NA	NA	TRBJ2-1	TRBV15	TGTGCCACCAGCAGAGATATGCTGGGGCAGTTCTTC	CATSRDMLGQFF
TRBD1	NA	TRBJ2-7	TRBV4-1	TGCGCCAGCAGCTTCCTCCAGCGCTCCGGGACAGGGGCCTACGAGCAGTACTTC	CASSFLQRSGTGAYEQYF
TRBD1	once	TRBJ2-5	TRBV11-2	TGTGCCAGCAGCCCACAGGGGCAGGGAGAGACCCAGTACTTC	CASSPQGQGETQYF
NA	NA	TRBJ2-3	TRBV9	TGTGCCAGCAGCGCCCAATCAGGGAATCGGCACACAGATACGCAGTATTTT	CASSAQSGNRHTDTQYF
TRBD1	once	TRBJ2-2	TRBV19	TGTGCCAGTAGTATCCTCGCAAGGACAGGGCGCGCCGGGGAGCTGTTTTTT	CASSILARTGRAGELFF
NA	NA	TRBJ2-7	TRBV28	TGTGCCAGCATCCAAGCGGACAGACCATACGAGCAGTACTTC	CASIQADRPYEQYF
TRBD1	once	TRBJ1-1	TRBV6-4	TGTGCCAGCAGAACAGGGGACGTTAACACTGAAGCTTTCTTT	CASRTGDVNTEAFF
NA	few	TRBJ2-2	TRBV5-1	TGCGCCAGCAGCTTGGACGCCGGGGAGCTGTTTTTT	CASSLDAGELFF
NA	NA	TRBJ1-1	TRBV7-8	TGTGCCAGCTGTCGCTTAAGGGGCCCCAGTATGAACACTGAAGCTTTCTTT	CASCRLRGPSMNTEAFF
NA	NA	TRBJ2-3	TRBV2	TGTGCCAGCAGCACCCAGCCCCGCTCAGATACGCAGTATTTT	CASSTQPRSDTQYF
TRBD1	NA	TRBJ2-3	TRBV5-1	TGCGCCAGCAGTCCCGTCCTGAGACAGGGGTCAGGAACAGATACGCAGTATTTT	CASSPVLRQGSGTDTQYF
NA	NA	TRBJ1-1	TRBV19	TGTGCCAGTAGTATTCCGCCCGGGACAACTTTGAACACTGAAGCTTTCTTT	CASSIPPGTTLNTEAFF
NA	NA	TRBJ1-1	TRBV6-5	TGTGCCGTAGTCCTGGGGTACACTGAAGCTTTCTTT	CAVVLGYTEAFF
NA	NA	TRBJ2-1	TRBV5-5	TGTGCCAGCAGCTTGGGGGCTCAGGGCCCCTACAATGAGCAGTTCTTC	CASSLGAQGPYNEQFF
NA	NA	TRBJ2-5	TRBV6-1	TGTGCCAGCAGTGAAGGTTCAACTAGGGGGGAGACCCAGTACTTC	CASSEGSTRGETQYF
TRBD2	NA	TRBJ2-1	TRBV6-6	TGTGCCAGCACTGGCGGGGGGCCCGCCCACCTCTATGAGCAGTTCTTC	CASTGGGPAHLYEQFF
NA	NA	TRBJ2-6	TRBV25-1	TGTGCCAGCAGTGCGAGCTCTGGGGCCAACGTCCTGACTTTC	CASSASSGANVLTF
TRBD1	NA	TRBJ1-4	TRBV6-6	TGTGCCAGCTCCTGGGGGGACAGGGCTGAAAAACTGTTTTTT	CASSWGDRAEKLFF
NA	NA	TRBJ1-4	TRBV5-1	TGCGCCAGCAGCCCTACCCTTAATGAAAAACTGTTTTTT	CASSPTLNEKLFF
NA	NA	TRBJ1-6	TRBV7-9	TGTGCCAGCAGCTTAGACGTTTTCCTTGGCCGTTCACCCCTCCACTTT	CASSLDVFLGRSPLHF
TRBD1	NA	TRBJ2-1	TRBV18	TGTGCCAGCTCAAGATTACAGGGGCTGTACAATGAGCAGTTCTTC	CASSRLQGLYNEQFF
TRBD2	NA	TRBJ2-3	TRBV4-1	TGCGCCAGCAGGACTAGCGGGGCCGTTTCGGCCACAGATACGCAGTATTTT	CASRTSGAVSATDTQYF
NA	NA	TRBJ1-1	TRBV19	TGTGCCAGTAGTATTTCCAGGATCAAGAACACTGAAGCTTTCTTT	CASSISRIKNTEAFF
TRBD1	once	TRBJ2-1	TRBV6-2/TRBV6-3	TGTGCCAGCAGTTACGACCGGGACAGAAGCCCCAATGAGCAGTTCTTC	CASSYDRDRSPNEQFF
NA	NA	TRBJ1-3	TRBV6-6	TGTGCCAGCAGTTACCCTAGGCAGAACTCTGGAAACACCATATATTTT	CASSYPRQNSGNTIYF
NA	NA	TRBJ2-4	TRBV27	TGTGCCAGCAGCCTGTGGGGTTCCAAAAACATTCAGTACTTC	CASSLWGSKNIQYF
TRBD2	NA	TRBJ2-3	TRBV18	TGTGCCAGCTCACCGCCTCATCTAGCGGGGGGACATATTAGCACAGATACGCAGTATTTT	CASSPPHLAGGHISTDTQYF
NA	NA	TRBJ2-1	TRBV7-9	TGTGCCAGCAGCTTAGTGTCCTACAATGAGCAGTTCTTC	CASSLVSYNEQFF
TRBD1	NA	TRBJ2-1	TRBV6-5	TGTGCCAGCAGTTTTGGACAGGGGGATTATGAGCAGTTCTTC	CASSFGQGDYEQFF
NA	NA	TRBJ1-3	TRBV5-1	TGCGCCAGCAGCTCGGACAGCGCCTCTGGAAACACCATATATTTT	CASSSDSASGNTIYF